The entry below describes one T cell receptor beta chain. A few counts support this clonotype. Its antigen is unknown. No much larger clonotype is one base removed from it; base qualities were not supplied. The CDR3 runs 14 amino acids, cysteine and phenylalanine included. The only DNA kept is the CDR3, 42 bases in frame from the first base. A distance of 8 bases separates the germline ends of V and J, which lose 2 bases and 4 bases respectively. CDR1 and CDR2 are drawn from the germline V gene (reference sequence): SEHNR, FQNEAQ. Receptor libraries were prepared by 5' RACE. The sequencer listed for this sample is NextSeq 500. To correct for sequencing error and PCR bias, the TCR library protocol tagged individual cDNA molecules with unique molecular identifiers. Sequencing covered both TCR alpha and beta chains, and within each sample the abundances of alpha and beta sequences were tightly co-correlated. Under the source paper's analysis protocol: Decombinator V4 was used to annotate TCR sequences for V gene, J gene and CDR3. Expanded TCRs were defined as changing significantly between any two time points under a Poisson model with p below 0.0001. Abundances of TCRs were expressed as counts per million after normalisation to the total number of TCRs sequenced in each sample. MAIT TCRs were defined by TRAV1-2 paired with TRAJ12, TRAJ20 or TRAJ33, and iNKT TCRs by TRAV10 paired with TRAJ18. VDJdb, accessed on 1 November 2021, was searched for TCRs annotated for CMV, EBV and SARS-CoV-2, and TCRs annotated for more than one antigen were excluded. The public reads were quality trimmed at Q25 with fastp and then assembled into clones with MiXCR by TCRdb, keeping productive beta chains. Rows are unified per CDR3 protein, each entry keeping the most common DNA and genes. None of the V and J calls come from the authors' own analysis; TCRdb made them. Present in this sample are approximately 100,000 distinct CDR3 sequences, around 15% of which were seen just once. The top ten clones comprise about 6% of the sample.

This was a case-control study nested in a cohort of healthcare workers in London, UK, who had nasopharyngeal swab PCR tests and blood samples taken every week. Healthcare workers were recruited between 23 and 31 March 2020, during the week of the UK lockdown, and were followed weekly for up to about 15 weeks. The data are from a study of early T cells in non-severe SARS-CoV-2 infection (TCRdb year 2021). In terms of the full investigation: Bulk RNA from unsorted whole blood was used for TCR sequencing, so alpha and beta chains could not be paired.

General study outcomes and caveats: VDJdb matching was skewed toward anti-spike CD8 responses and likely underestimated virus-specific expansions, missing private and CD4 specificities.

The chain couples TRBV7-9 to TRBJ2-2; confidence is insufficient to name the D gene. Sample: whole blood. The clonotype was recovered from an adult who was a healthcare worker with PCR-confirmed SARS-CoV-2 infection or an uninfected control (not recorded which). The sequenced DNA: TGTGCCAGCAGCTTATCACTGAGCACCGGGGAGCTGTTTTTT. The encoded protein is CASSLSLSTGELFF.